This T cell receptor (beta chain) was obtained from a study of blood T cell repertoires in COVID-19. Overall study: Whether acute or convalescent, the COVID-19 samples came from the United States, Italy and Spain. PBMCs, B-cell-depleted T cells, or T cells provided the cDNA or gDNA that made up the material.

This CDR3 spans 13 amino acids. Germline CDR1 reads SQVTM; CDR2 reads ANQGSEA. V was cut by 5 bases and J by 1 base, with 11 bases left in between. In the source study's methods: Estimates of nucleated cell counts were drawn from the amplification of reference gene primers. Generated by immunoSEQ multiplex PCR, the TCRdb table keeps only in-frame clones and is missing some. The V and J calls and clone size are taken from that table; D and trimming were inferred from the DNA. The sample includes around 89,000 clones, roughly 87% of them seen just once. This sequence was found in a man aged 45-65 years with acute or convalescent COVID-19. Material for sequencing was peripheral blood. This sequence joins TRBV29-1 and TRBJ1-1; D might be TRBD1 (6 bases). The CDR3 DNA reads TGCAGCGTTATGACAGGACAGAACACTGAAGCTTTCTTT. Translating gives CSVMTGQNTEAFF.